The 5 T cell receptor beta chains reported below all come from one sample, sequenced in a study of glioma-infiltrating T cells. Amplification of TCR alpha and beta CDR3 regions from RNA used iRepertoire nested multiplex PCR. TCRdb recomputed calls from the multiplex PCR reads with MiXCR, one row per CDR3 protein. The sample shows around 97,000 distinct CDR3 sequences, about 30% of them seen only once. Specimen: glioma tissue, nonneoplastic brain tissue, or PBMCs (not recorded which). The receptors shown here come from a human donor with low-grade glioma or glioblastoma, undergoing nonglioma brain surgery, or in good health (not recorded which).

The chain is built from TRBV7-9 and TRBJ2-3, with D uncertain. The CDR3 contains 14 residues. CDR1 is SEHNR and CDR2 is FQNEAQ in the germline V gene (reference sequence). V lost 6 bases, J lost 2 bases, and 12 bases lay in between. DNA of the CDR3: TGTGCCAGCAGGTTTCCCGTTCCCACAGATACGCAGTATTTT. It codes for CASRFPVPTDTQYF.

This clonotype turned up a few times. This chain links TRBV2 with TRBJ2-7, with 8 bases lining up with TRBD1. J lost 3 bases, V lost 3 bases, and 7 bases had no gene match. Germline lookup yields CDR1 SNHLY and CDR2 FYNNEI. The CDR3 extends over 15 amino acids. The DNA for the CDR3 is TGTGCCAGCAGTGACCTAGGACAGGGTAACTACGAGCAGTACTTC. This encodes CASSDLGQGNYEQYF. The complete variable domain, with remaining parts taken from reference TRBV2 and TRBJ2-7, reads EPEVTQTPSHQVTQMGQEVILRCVPISNHLYFYWYRQILGQKVEFLVSFYNNEISEKSEIFDDQFSVERPDGSNFTLKIRSTKLEDSAMYFCASSDLGQGNYEQYFGPGTRLTVT.

At least ten counts were recorded for this clonotype. This chain links TRBV6-1 with TRBJ2-3, with 8 bases that match TRBD1. Looked up from germline, CDR1 is MNHNS and CDR2 is SASEGT. V lost 5 bases, J lost 2 bases, and 3 bases stayed unmatched. This CDR3 is 14 amino acids long. CDR3 nucleotide sequence: TGTGCCAGCAGTAAGGACAGGGACACAGATACGCAGTATTTT. As protein: CASSKDRDTDTQYF.

This clonotype has ten or more counts. The chain carries TRBV10-3 and TRBJ1-1, with a weak D call TRBD1 (6 bases). The CDR3 runs to 14 residues. Germline V lookup: CDR1 ENHRY, CDR2 SYGVKD. V lost 8 bases to trimming and J lost 5 bases, with 18 bases between them. CDR3 sequence reads: CAIGSEGVGTEAFF. CDR3 DNA sequence: TGTGCCATCGGATCCGAGGGGGTCGGAACTGAAGCTTTCTTT.

As regards this clonotype: One base away lies a much larger clone, so this may be a sequencing read error. The chain employs TRBV7-2 and TRBJ2-5; maybe TRBD2 (5 bases). CDR1 is SGHTA, CDR2 FQGNSA, per germline. The CDR3 length is 14 residues. Trimming shortened V by 5 bases and J by 5 bases, and 15 bases separated the two germline ends. The CDR3 sequence: CASSQGVGSETQYF. CDR3 in DNA: TGTGCCAGCAGCCAAGGAGTGGGGAGCGAGACCCAGTACTTC.